The 29 T cell receptor beta chains listed next were all sequenced from one sample in a study of CD8+ T cells in alopecia areata. The study sorted pooled cutaneous lymph node cells by CD4, CD8alpha, NKG2D, NKG2ACE and other markers. TCR sequencing used cDNA made by reverse transcription of extracted RNA. The method was immunoSEQ multiplex PCR; TCRdb's version includes in-frame clones alone and lacks a portion of them. Found here are around 290,000 clones, no singletons; the ten largest cover 1.2%. The sample taken for sequencing was CD4+ T cells sorted from a lymph node. These receptors were taken from a C3H/HeJ mouse with alopecia areata. The strain's MHC type: H2-k.

Of note for this clone: The germline and genes are mouse ones. Read sequence stops 4 residues before the CDR3 end, and the germline J gene provides the missing end. This same CDR3 is encoded by further DNA sequences in the sample. V is TRBV13-1 and J is TRBJ2-5; possibly TRBD1 for D (7 bases). Trimming took off 5 bases at V and 2 bases at J, with 9 bases between the two ends. The germline V gene encodes CDR1 NSHNY and CDR2 SYGAGN. The CDR3 sequence is 13 residues long. The covered CDR3 bases are TGTGCCAGCAGAGGGGGCGGCCAAGAC. It translates to CASRGGGQD. The CDR3 in full is CASRGGGQDTQYF.

This clone has at least ten counts. Genes and germline are mouse. The read is 3 residues too short to cover the CDR3 end, so that end is filled in from the germline J gene. Other DNA sequences from this sample encode an identical CDR3 as well. The rearrangement links TRBV19 to TRBJ1-6; maybe TRBD1 (6 bases). TRBJ1-6 is recorded as an ORF, its role being uncertain. This CDR3 is 14 amino acids long. Germline CDR1 is FNHDT and CDR2 is SITEND (reference sequence). V was cut by 5 bases and J by 0 bases, with 6 bases left in between. The chain's CDR3 is CASRDSSYNSPLYF. The sequenced CDR3 bases are TGTGCCAGCAGGGACAGTTCCTATAATTCGCCC.

In regard to this clone: Gene names and germline match the mouse. Sequencing ends 4 residues short of the CDR3 end; the germline J gene provides the rest. The V call is TRBV1, the J call TRBJ2-5; TRBD2 matches 9 bases. This CDR3 has 14 residues. CDR1 and CDR2 (germline): NSQYPW, LRSPGD (reference sequence). Incomplete CDR3 DNA: TGCACCTGCAGTGTGGGGGGGCGCGGGGAC. It encodes CTCSVGGRGD. The complete CDR3 protein is CTCSVGGRGDTQYF.

This clone was counted a few times. Gene and germline names: mouse. Coverage ceases 4 residues before the CDR3 finishes, and the germline J gene fills in the end. The chain employs TRBV1 and TRBJ2-7, with D maybe TRBD1 (5 bases). Trimming cost V 0 bases and J 0 bases, with 9 bases left between them. Germline CDR1 NSQYPW, CDR2 LRSPGD (reference sequence). This CDR3 is built from 15 residues. The CDR3 DNA, read in part, is TGCACCTGCAGTGCAGATGCGGACAACTCCTAT. This gives the protein CTCSADADNSY. The full CDR3 protein reads CTCSADADNSYEQYF. Combining the CDR3 with reference TRBV1 and TRBJ2-7 gives the whole variable domain VTLLEQNPRWRLVPRGQAVNLRCILKNSQYPWMSWYQQDLQKQLQWLFTLRSPGDKEVKSLPGADYLATRVTDTELRLQVANMSQGRTLYCTCSADADNSYEQYFGPGTRLTVL.

Notes on this clone: Gene names denote mouse genes. Sequencing ends 4 residues short of the CDR3 end; the germline J gene provides the rest. This chain joins TRBV29 and TRBJ1-2; 8 nucleotides agree with TRBD1. The junction had 2 bases not matched to a gene; V was cut back by 5 bases and J by 0 bases. The CDR3 has 14 amino acids. Looked up from germline, CDR1 is MSHET and CDR2 is SYDVDS. CDR3 DNA (partial): TGTGCTAGCAGTCCAGGGGGCTCAAACTCC. It codes for CASSPGGSNS. The whole CDR3 protein reads CASSPGGSNSDYTF. The full variable domain, its missing parts supplied by reference TRBV29 and TRBJ1-2, is DMKVTQMPRYLIKRMGENVLLECGQDMSHETMYWYRQDPGLGLQLIYISYDVDSNSEGDIPKGYRVSRKKREHFSLILDSAKTNQTSVYFCASSPGGSNSDYTFGSGTRLLVI.

On this clone itself: Gene labels here are mouse ones. The sequence runs out 4 residues before the end of the CDR3; the remainder is reconstructed from the germline J gene. The rearrangement links TRBV31 to TRBJ2-1, with 7 bases that match TRBD2. This CDR3 spans 16 amino acids. V gave up 3 bases and J gave up 0 bases; unmatched junction bases: 8. CDR1 is GKSSPN and CDR2 is SITVG in the germline V gene. The sequenced CDR3 bases are TGTGCCTGGAGCCACGGGACTGCCCATAACTATGCT. Translated, it gives CAWSHGTAHNYA. The CDR3, in full, reads CAWSHGTAHNYAEQFF.

To note about this clone: The genes and germline here are from mouse. The CDR3 goes on 4 residues after the read ends, and that part is filled in from the germline J gene. The V and J genes are TRBV1 and TRBJ2-3; 9 bases are shared with TRBD2. This CDR3 is 16 amino acids long. Per the germline V gene, CDR1 is NSQYPW and CDR2 is LRSPGD (reference sequence). V was clipped by 3 bases and J by 0 bases; unmatched bases: 4. The covered CDR3 bases are TGCACCTGCAGTGCGACTGGGGGAGGGAGTGCAGAA. Amino acid sequence: CTCSATGGGSAE. The whole CDR3 protein reads CTCSATGGGSAETLYF.

A word on this clone: Germline and genes: mouse. The CDR3 end is not reached by the read, which stops 4 residues before it; the germline J gene fills it in. Other nucleotide sequences in the sample specify the same CDR3. The V and J genes are TRBV13-1 and TRBJ2-1; 12 bases agree with TRBD2. Germline CDR1 NSHNY, CDR2 SYGAGN. The CDR3 spans 14 residues. The sequenced part of the CDR3 DNA is TGTGCCAGCAGTGGAGGGACTGGGGGGGCT. Translation gives CASSGGTGGA. The whole CDR3 sequence reads CASSGGTGGAEQFF.

Concerning this clone: Gene and germline names: mouse. The CDR3 is CASSSGTGGASQDTQYF. The sequenced part of the CDR3 DNA is TGTGCTAGCAGCTCCGGGACTGGGGGGGCGTCCCAAGAC. This chain joins TRBV17 and TRBJ2-5; TRBD2 aligns across 14 bases. With the read ending 4 residues before the CDR3 end, the germline J gene is used to fill in that end. CDR3 length equals 17 residues. Germline V gene lookup returns CDR1 MNHDT and CDR2 YYDKIL. V dropped 6 bases and J dropped 2; count of bases not matched to a gene: 7.

With regard to this clone: Gene and germline names: mouse. With the read ending 4 residues before the CDR3 end, the germline J gene is used to fill in that end. The same CDR3 arises from other DNA sequences in this sample as well. The V gene is TRBV31, the J gene TRBJ2-5; 9 nucleotides match TRBD2. The germline CDR1 and CDR2 sequences are GKSSPN and SITVG. Germline trimming cut 0 bases from V and 2 bases from J; bases unmatched to any gene: 3. The CDR3 runs to 15 residues. CDR3 region: CAWSLGWGGQDTQYF. Incomplete CDR3 DNA: TGTGCCTGGAGTCTAGGCTGGGGGGGCCAAGAC.

This clone was counted only a few times. Gene names and germline match the mouse. The read finishes 3 residues shy of the CDR3 end, and the germline J gene is used to complete it. This chain connects TRBV19 to TRBJ1-6; 9 bases match TRBD1. TRBJ1-6 belongs to the ORF category, with a function that is uncertain. The V and J ends lost 3 bases and 0 bases, in that order; junction bases with no gene match: 1. The length of the CDR3 is 16 residues. Germline V lookup: CDR1 FNHDT, CDR2 SITEND (reference sequence). CDR3 sequence reads: CASSRTGVSYNSPLYF. Incomplete CDR3 DNA: TGTGCCAGCAGTAGGACAGGGGTTTCCTATAATTCGCCC.

This clone has more than one count but fewer than ten. Mouse germline and gene names are used. The read is 4 residues too short to cover the CDR3 end, so that end is filled in from the germline J gene. The rearrangement joins TRBV1 to TRBJ2-7, with D unresolved. V was cut by 0 bases and J by 3 bases, with 9 bases left in between. Germline V gene sequence: CDR1 NSQYPW, CDR2 LRSPGD (reference sequence). The CDR3 consists of 14 residues. The CDR3 loop reads CTCSADRRSYEQYF. Incomplete CDR3 DNA: TGCACCTGCAGTGCAGATCGTCGCAGCTAT.

Regarding this clone: The genes are named according to mouse. The read terminates 4 residues ahead of where the CDR3 ends, so the germline J gene completes it. Other DNA sequences in this sample translate to the same CDR3. The chain combines TRBV5 with TRBJ1-2; D uncertain. Per germline, CDR1 LGHNA and CDR2 YNLKQL (reference sequence). This CDR3 is 14 amino acids long. V was cut by 0 bases and J by 0 bases, with 5 bases left in between. The CDR3 spells CASSQDRTNSDYTF. Partial CDR3 DNA: TGTGCCAGCAGCCAAGACAGAACAAACTCC.

This clone showed up just a few times. Gene labels here are mouse ones. The DNA read from the CDR3 is TGTGCCAGCAGTTTCCGGACAGGGGGCTTCACCGGG. It specifies CASSFRTGGFTG. The entire CDR3 is CASSFRTGGFTGQLYF. This chain uses TRBV14 with TRBJ2-2; 11 bases match TRBD1. The read halts 4 residues ahead of the CDR3 end, with the missing end drawn from the germline J gene. Germline V gene data show CDR1 as SGHDT and CDR2 as FRDEAV. This CDR3 has 16 residues. Trimming at V came to 1 base and at J to 4 bases, leaving 3 bases not matched to a gene.

This clone was counted between two and nine times. Mouse germline and gene names are used. The read finishes 3 residues shy of the CDR3 end, and the germline J gene is used to complete it. This chain links TRBV19 with TRBJ1-6; 10 nucleotides match TRBD1. Being an ORF, TRBJ1-6 has a function that is uncertain. Germline V CDR1 and CDR2: FNHDT, SITEND (reference sequence). The V gene end was trimmed by 4 bases and the J gene end by 0 bases; junction bases not matched to a gene: 1. The CDR3 has 16 amino acids. The CDR3: CASSRTGGSYNSPLYF. The covered CDR3 bases are TGTGCCAGCAGTCGGACAGGGGGTTCCTATAATTCGCCC.

This clone occurred a few times. Gene names and germline refer to mouse. The CDR3 goes on 4 residues after the read ends, and that part is filled in from the germline J gene. Other DNA sequences from this sample encode an identical CDR3 as well. This chain connects TRBV1 to TRBJ2-1, with a weak D call TRBD1 (6 bases). Between the trimmed V and J ends, which lost 0 bases and 0 bases, there was a span of 6 bases. The germline gives CDR1 NSQYPW, CDR2 LRSPGD (reference sequence). This CDR3 is 15 amino acids long. The CDR3 spells CTCSAEQGNYAEQFF. CDR3 DNA (partial): TGCACCTGCAGTGCAGAACAGGGTAACTATGCT.

This clone came up a few times. Gene names denote mouse genes. The read terminates 4 residues ahead of where the CDR3 ends, so the germline J gene completes it. V gene TRBV13-1 combines with J gene TRBJ2-7, with 9 bases matching TRBD2. The germline V gene has CDR1 NSHNY and CDR2 SYGAGN. This CDR3 is built from 15 residues. V lost 0 bases, J lost 0 bases, and 1 base stayed unmatched. The CDR3 bases that were read are TGTGCCAGCAGTGATGCTGGGGGGGACTCCTAT. Encoded protein: CASSDAGGDSY. In full, the CDR3 is CASSDAGGDSYEQYF.

A note on this clone: Gene names and germline refer to mouse. The read ends 4 residues before the CDR3 terminus; that terminus is restored from the germline J gene. The V and J genes are TRBV31 and TRBJ2-3, with 8 positions matching TRBD2. After removal of 0 bases from V and 2 bases from J, the junction contained 4 bases not matched to a gene. Germline CDR1 reads GKSSPN; CDR2 reads SITVG. The CDR3 is 15 residues long. The CDR3 DNA, read in part, is TGTGCCTGGAGTCTGGATGGGGGGGTTGCAGAA. This sequence encodes CAWSLDGGVAE. The CDR3 reads in full as CAWSLDGGVAETLYF.

This clone turned up a few times. The genes are named according to mouse. The CDR3 extends 4 residues past the end of the read, so its final part is completed from the germline J gene. The chain links TRBV14 to TRBJ2-1; tentative D call: TRBD1 (6 bases). The germline V and J ends were trimmed by 2 bases and 4 bases, with 10 bases remaining between them. This CDR3 comprises 14 residues. The germline CDR1 and CDR2 sequences are SGHDT and FRDEAV. CDR3 in amino acids: CASSLWDNYAEQFF. Partial CDR3 DNA: TGTGCCAGCAGTTTATGGGACAATTATGCT. Variable domain in full (rest from reference TRBV14 and TRBJ2-1): EAGVTQSPRYAVLQEGQAVSFWCDPISGHDTLYWYQQPRDQGPQLLVYFRDEAVIDNSQLPSDRFSAVRPKGTNSTLKIQSAKQGDTATYLCASSLWDNYAEQFFGPGTRLTVL.

Comment on this clone: The gene symbols are mouse symbols. Within the sample, other DNA sequences also encode this same CDR3. The part of the CDR3 DNA that was read is TGTGCCAGCAGTGATGCTTGGACAGCAAACACA. This codes for CASSDAWTANT. The entire CDR3 sequence reads CASSDAWTANTEVFF. This chain links TRBV13-1 with TRBJ1-1; tentative D call: TRBD1 (6 bases). The read halts 4 residues ahead of the CDR3 end, with the missing end drawn from the germline J gene. This CDR3 is built from 15 residues. In germline, CDR1 is NSHNY, CDR2 SYGAGN. The germline V and J ends were trimmed by 0 bases and 0 bases, with 9 bases remaining between them.

This clone occurred a few times. Genes and germline are mouse. The CDR3 extends 4 residues past the end of the read, so its final part is completed from the germline J gene. V usage is TRBV29 and J usage is TRBJ2-1; D uncertain. V was trimmed by 4 bases and J by 5 bases, leaving 6 bases between them. This CDR3 is built from 12 residues. From germline, CDR1 is MSHET and CDR2 SYDVDS. CDR3 sequence reads: CASSSLDAEQFF. The DNA read from the CDR3 is TGTGCTAGCAGTTCCCTTGATGCT.

This clone was seen a few times. A read error is possible here, since a much larger clone lies one base away. Mouse germline and gene names are used. The read terminates 4 residues before the CDR3 end, so the remaining end is supplied by the germline J gene. The chain couples TRBV19 to TRBJ1-1, with a possible D match to TRBD1 (6 bases). V was pared by 4 bases and J by 0 bases, with 10 bases between. Germline assignment: CDR1 FNHDT and CDR2 SITEND (reference sequence). The CDR3 totals 14 residues. The covered CDR3 bases are TGTGCCAGCAGTGGGGACATTGCAAACACA. Translated, it gives CASSGDIANT. The whole CDR3 is CASSGDIANTEVFF.

Concerning this clone itself: Any gene name here is a mouse gene name. The read ends 4 residues early relative to the CDR3; the germline J gene fills the gap. J is TRBJ2-5 and V is TRBV14; D uncertain. Germline assignment: CDR1 SGHDT and CDR2 FRDEAV. Trimming took 2 bases from V and 0 from J, leaving 7 bases between them. The CDR3 runs 14 residues. The CDR3: CASSLWYNQDTQYF. Partial CDR3 DNA: TGTGCCAGCAGTTTGTGGTATAACCAAGAC.

This clone was picked up a small number of times. Mouse germline and gene names are used. The read finishes 3 residues shy of the CDR3 end, and the germline J gene is used to complete it. The same CDR3 also results from other DNA sequences found in this sample. This chain uses TRBV5 with TRBJ1-6; D is unresolved. TRBJ1-6 is classed as an ORF, of uncertain function. V was trimmed by 0 bases and J by 5 bases, leaving 5 bases between them. This CDR3 is 14 amino acids long. Germline CDR1 is LGHNA and CDR2 is YNLKQL (reference sequence). The DNA read from the CDR3 is TGTGCCAGCAGCCAAGACAGAAATAATTCGCCC. The encoded protein is CASSQDRNNSP. The full CDR3 sequence reads CASSQDRNNSPLYF.

This clone was observed a handful of times. The genes are named according to mouse. The CDR3 is cut off 4 residues early in the read; its end comes from the germline J gene. The V and J genes are TRBV13-1 and TRBJ1-1; D is perhaps TRBD1 (6 bases). Looked up from germline, CDR1 is NSHNY and CDR2 is SYGAGN. CDR3 length equals 13 residues. This CDR3 is CASSEGGAAEVFF. The part of the CDR3 DNA that was read is TGTGCCAGCAGTGAGGGGGGGGCCGCA.

This clone was counted only a few times. Here the gene names and germline are mouse. Read data end 4 residues before the CDR3 end; the end is taken from the germline J gene. This sequence joins TRBV19 and TRBJ2-5; a possible D gene is TRBD1 (6 bases). Germline CDR1 FNHDT, CDR2 SITEND (reference sequence). V lost 6 bases to trimming and J lost 2 bases, with 10 bases between them. The CDR3 is made up of 13 amino acids. The CDR3 is CASKFRGQDTQYF. The sequenced part of the CDR3 DNA is TGTGCCAGCAAATTCAGGGGCCAAGAC. Full variable domain (missing parts from reference TRBV19 and TRBJ2-5): GGIITQTPKFLIGQEGQKLTLKCQQNFNHDTMYWYRQDSGKGLRLIYYSITENDLQKGDLSEGYDASREKKSSFSLTVTSAQKNEMAVFLCASKFRGQDTQYFGPGTRLLVL.

A note on this clone: The listed genes are named as in mouse. The read comes to an end 4 residues before the CDR3 does, leaving the germline J gene to fill in the end. The identical CDR3 is also encoded by other nucleotide sequences in the sample. The gene calls are TRBV5 and TRBJ2-2; TRBD2 aligns across 8 bases. CDR1 and CDR2 (germline): LGHNA, YNLKQL (reference sequence). V gave up 1 base and J gave up 3 bases; unmatched junction bases: 1. This CDR3 is 15 amino acids long. CDR3 sequence reads: CASSQVGGDTGQLYF. The CDR3 bases that were read are TGTGCCAGCAGCCAAGTTGGGGGGGACACCGGG.

In regard to this clone: Mouse gene names apply. The read halts 4 residues ahead of the CDR3 end, with the missing end drawn from the germline J gene. V usage is TRBV1 and J usage is TRBJ2-7, with TRBD2 matching 8 bases. The germline CDR1 and CDR2 sequences are NSQYPW and LRSPGD (reference sequence). The CDR3 has 16 residues. J gave up 0 bases and V 3 bases, and 7 bases lay outside the gene matches. This chain's CDR3 is CTCSARLGPSSYEQYF. CDR3 bases read: TGCACCTGCAGTGCTCGACTGGGGCCGAGCTCCTAT.

Concerning this clone: Germline and genes here are mouse. Other DNA sequences from this sample encode an identical CDR3 as well. CDR3 DNA, as far as it was read: TGTGCCAGCAGTGATGTCCTGGGATAT. It yields the protein CASSDVLGY. The CDR3 in full is CASSDVLGYEQYF. This chain uses TRBV13-1 with TRBJ2-7; D might be TRBD2 (5 bases). The read ends 4 residues early relative to the CDR3; the germline J gene fills the gap. The CDR3 contains 13 residues. Germline assignment: CDR1 NSHNY and CDR2 SYGAGN.